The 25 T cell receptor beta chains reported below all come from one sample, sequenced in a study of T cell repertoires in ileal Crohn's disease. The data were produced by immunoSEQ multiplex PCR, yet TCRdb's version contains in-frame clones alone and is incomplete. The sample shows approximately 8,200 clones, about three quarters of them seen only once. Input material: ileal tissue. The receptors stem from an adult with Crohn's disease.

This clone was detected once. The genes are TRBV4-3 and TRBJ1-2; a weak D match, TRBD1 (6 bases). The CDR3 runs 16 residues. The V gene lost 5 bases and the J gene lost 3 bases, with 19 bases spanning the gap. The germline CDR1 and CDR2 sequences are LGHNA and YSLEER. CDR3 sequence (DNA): TGCGCCAGCAGCAAGGGGGACGGTCCAGTGTACTATGGCTACACCTTC. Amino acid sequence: CASSKGDGPVYYGYTF.

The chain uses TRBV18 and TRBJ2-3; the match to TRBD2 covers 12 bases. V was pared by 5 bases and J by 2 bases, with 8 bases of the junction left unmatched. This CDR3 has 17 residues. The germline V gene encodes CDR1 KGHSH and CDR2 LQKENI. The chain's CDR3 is CASSFRTSGANTDTQYF. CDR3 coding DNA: TGTGCCAGCTCATTCCGGACTAGCGGGGCTAACACAGATACGCAGTATTTT.

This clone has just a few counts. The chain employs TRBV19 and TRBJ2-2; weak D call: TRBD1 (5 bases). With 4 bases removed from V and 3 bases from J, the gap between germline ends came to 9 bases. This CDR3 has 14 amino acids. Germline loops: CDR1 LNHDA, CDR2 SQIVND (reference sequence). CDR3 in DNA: TGTGCCAGTAGTAAGTCAGGGCACACCGGGGAGCTGTTTTTT. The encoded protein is CASSKSGHTGELFF.

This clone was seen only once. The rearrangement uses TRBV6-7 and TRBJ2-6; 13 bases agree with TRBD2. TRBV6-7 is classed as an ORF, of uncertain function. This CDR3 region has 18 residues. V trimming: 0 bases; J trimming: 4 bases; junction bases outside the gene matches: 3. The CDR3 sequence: CASSYSGLAGCGANVLTF. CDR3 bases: TGTGCCAGCAGTTACTCGGGACTAGCGGGGTGCGGGGCCAACGTCCTGACTTTC.

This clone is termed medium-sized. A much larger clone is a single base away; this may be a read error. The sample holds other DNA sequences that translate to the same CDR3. The CDR3 protein is CASSFRYEQYF. CDR3 in DNA: TGTGCCAGCAGCTTTCGTTACGAGCAGTACTTC. This chain connects TRBV7-9 to TRBJ2-7; D remains ambiguous. V gave up 3 bases and J gave up 4 bases, with 4 bases separating them. Germline V gene lookup returns CDR1 SEHNR and CDR2 FQNEAQ (reference sequence). This CDR3 contains 11 residues. Together with reference TRBV7-9 and TRBJ2-7, the CDR3 gives the full variable domain: DTGVSQNPRHKITKRGQNVTFRCDPISEHNRLYWYRQTLGQGPEFLTYFQNEAQLEKSRLLSDRFSAERPKGSFSTLEIQRTEQGDSAMYLCASSFRYEQYFGPGTRLTVT.

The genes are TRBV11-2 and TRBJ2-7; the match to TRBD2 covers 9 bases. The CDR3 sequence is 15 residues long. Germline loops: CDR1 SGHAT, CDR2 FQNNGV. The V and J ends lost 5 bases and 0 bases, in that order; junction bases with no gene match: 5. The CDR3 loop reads CASSVLAGVSYEQYF. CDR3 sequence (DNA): TGTGCCAGCAGCGTATTAGCGGGGGTCTCCTACGAGCAGTACTTC.

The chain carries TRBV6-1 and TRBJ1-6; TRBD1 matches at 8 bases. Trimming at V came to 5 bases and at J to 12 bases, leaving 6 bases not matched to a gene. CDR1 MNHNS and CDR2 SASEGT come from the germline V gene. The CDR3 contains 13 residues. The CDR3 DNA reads TGTGCCAGCAGTCCAGGACAGGGAAAACCCCTCCACTTT. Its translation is CASSPGQGKPLHF.

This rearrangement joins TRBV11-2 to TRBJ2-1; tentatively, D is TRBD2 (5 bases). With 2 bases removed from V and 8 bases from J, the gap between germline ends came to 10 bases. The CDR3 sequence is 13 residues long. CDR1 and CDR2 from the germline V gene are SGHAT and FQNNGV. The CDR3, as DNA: TGTGCCAGCAGCTTACCGTCGAGGGATGAGCAGTTCTTC. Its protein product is CASSLPSRDEQFF.

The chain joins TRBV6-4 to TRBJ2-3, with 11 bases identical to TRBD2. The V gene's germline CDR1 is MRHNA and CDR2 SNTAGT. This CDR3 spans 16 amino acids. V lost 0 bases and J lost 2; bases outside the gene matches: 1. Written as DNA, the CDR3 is TGTGCCAGCAGTGACTCTAGCGGGGGGGCCACAGATACGCAGTATTTT. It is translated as CASSDSSGGATDTQYF.

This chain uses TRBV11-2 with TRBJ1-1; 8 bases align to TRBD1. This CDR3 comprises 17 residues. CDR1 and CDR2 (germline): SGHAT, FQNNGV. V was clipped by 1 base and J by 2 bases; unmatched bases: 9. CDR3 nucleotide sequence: TGTGCCAGCAGCTTAGGTCCGACAGGGGCTACTAACACTGAAGCTTTCTTT. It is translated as CASSLGPTGATNTEAFF.

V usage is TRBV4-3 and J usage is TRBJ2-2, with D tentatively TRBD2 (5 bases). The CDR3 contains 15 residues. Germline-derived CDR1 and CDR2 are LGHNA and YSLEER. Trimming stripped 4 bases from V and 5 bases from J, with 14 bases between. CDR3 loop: CASSPDRDWTGELFF. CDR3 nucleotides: TGCGCCAGCAGCCCCGACCGGGATTGGACCGGGGAGCTGTTTTTT.

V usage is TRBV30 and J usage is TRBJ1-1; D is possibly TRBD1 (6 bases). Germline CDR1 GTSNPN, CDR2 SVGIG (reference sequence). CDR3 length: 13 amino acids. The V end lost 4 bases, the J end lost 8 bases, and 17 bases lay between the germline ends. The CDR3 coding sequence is TGTGCCTGGAACCAAGGGGGATTGATAGAAGCTTTCTTT. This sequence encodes CAWNQGGLIEAFF.

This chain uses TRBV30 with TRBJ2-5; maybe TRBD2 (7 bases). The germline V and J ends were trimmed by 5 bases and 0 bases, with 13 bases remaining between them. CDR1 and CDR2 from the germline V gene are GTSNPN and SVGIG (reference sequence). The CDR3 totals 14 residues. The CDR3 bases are TGTGCCTGGGCTATCGGGGGGCACCAAGAGACCCAGTACTTC. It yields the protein CAWAIGGHQETQYF.

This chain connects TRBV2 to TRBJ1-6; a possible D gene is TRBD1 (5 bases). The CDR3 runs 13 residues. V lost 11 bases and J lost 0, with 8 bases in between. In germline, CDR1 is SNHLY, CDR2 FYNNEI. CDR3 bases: TGTGCCGGACATCGCTCCTATAATTCACCCCTCCACTTT. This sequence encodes CAGHRSYNSPLHF.

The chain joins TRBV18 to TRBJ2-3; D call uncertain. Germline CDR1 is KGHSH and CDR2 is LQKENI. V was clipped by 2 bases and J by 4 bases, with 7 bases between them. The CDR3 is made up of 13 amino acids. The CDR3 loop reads CASSPRRSDTQYF. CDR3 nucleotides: TGTGCCAGCTCACCAAGGAGATCAGATACGCAGTATTTT.

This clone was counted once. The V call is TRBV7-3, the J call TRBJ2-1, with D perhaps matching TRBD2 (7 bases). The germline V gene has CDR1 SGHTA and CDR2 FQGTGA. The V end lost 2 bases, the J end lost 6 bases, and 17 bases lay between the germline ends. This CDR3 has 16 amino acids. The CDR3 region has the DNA TGTGCCAGCAGCTTAGGGCGGGGGCCCCTGGGCAATGAGCAGTTCTTC. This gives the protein CASSLGRGPLGNEQFF. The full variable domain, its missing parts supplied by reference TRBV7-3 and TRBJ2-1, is GAGVSQTPSNKVTEKGKYVELRCDPISGHTALYWYRQSLGQGPEFLIYFQGTGAADDSGLPNDRFFAVRPEGSVSTLKIQRTERGDSAVYLCASSLGRGPLGNEQFFGPGTRLTVL.

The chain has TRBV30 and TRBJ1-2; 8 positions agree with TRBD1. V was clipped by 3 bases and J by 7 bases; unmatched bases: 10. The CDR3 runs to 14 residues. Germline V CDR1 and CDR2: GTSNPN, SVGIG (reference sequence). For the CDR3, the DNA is TGTGCCTGGAGAGAACAGGGGGTAGTTGGTGGCTACACCTTC. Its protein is CAWREQGVVGGYTF.

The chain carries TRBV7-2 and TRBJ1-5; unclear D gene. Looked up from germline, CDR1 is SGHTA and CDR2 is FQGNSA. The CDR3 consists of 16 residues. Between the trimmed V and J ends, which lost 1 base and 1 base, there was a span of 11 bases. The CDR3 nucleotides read TGTGCCAGCAGCTTAGTGGCGCGAGGAAGCAATCAGCCCCAGCATTTT. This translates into CASSLVARGSNQPQHF.

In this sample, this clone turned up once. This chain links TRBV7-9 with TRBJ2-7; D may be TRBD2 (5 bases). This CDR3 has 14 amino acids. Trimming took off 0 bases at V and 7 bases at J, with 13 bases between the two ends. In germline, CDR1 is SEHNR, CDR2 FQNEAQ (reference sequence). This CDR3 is CASSLAGRAGEQYF. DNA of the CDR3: TGTGCCAGCAGCTTAGCTGGGCGGGCCGGGGAGCAGTACTTC.

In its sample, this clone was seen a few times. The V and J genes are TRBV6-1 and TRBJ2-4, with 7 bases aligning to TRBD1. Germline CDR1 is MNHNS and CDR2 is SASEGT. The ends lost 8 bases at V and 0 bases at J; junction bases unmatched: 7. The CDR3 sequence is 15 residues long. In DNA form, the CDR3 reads TGTGCCAGCTCCGACAGGGAAAAAGCCAAAAACATTCAGTACTTC. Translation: CASSDREKAKNIQYF.

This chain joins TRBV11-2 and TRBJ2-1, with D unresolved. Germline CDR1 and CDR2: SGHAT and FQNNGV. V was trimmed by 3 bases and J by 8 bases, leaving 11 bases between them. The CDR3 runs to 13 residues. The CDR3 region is CASSLTTDYEQFF. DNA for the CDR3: TGTGCCAGCAGCTTGACGACTGATTATGAGCAGTTCTTC.

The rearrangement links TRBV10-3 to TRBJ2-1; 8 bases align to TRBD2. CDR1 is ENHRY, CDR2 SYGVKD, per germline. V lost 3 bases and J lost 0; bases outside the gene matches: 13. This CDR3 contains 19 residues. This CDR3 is CAISESASGRKSSYNEQFF. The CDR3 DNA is TGTGCCATCAGTGAATCGGCTAGCGGGCGCAAAAGCTCCTACAATGAGCAGTTCTTC.

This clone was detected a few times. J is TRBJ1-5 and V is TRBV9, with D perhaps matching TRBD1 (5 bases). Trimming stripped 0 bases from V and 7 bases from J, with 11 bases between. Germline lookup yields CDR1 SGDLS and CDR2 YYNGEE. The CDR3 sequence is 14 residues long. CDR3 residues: CASSVGVGAQPQHF. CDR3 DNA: TGTGCCAGCAGCGTAGGGGTAGGGGCCCAGCCCCAGCATTTT.

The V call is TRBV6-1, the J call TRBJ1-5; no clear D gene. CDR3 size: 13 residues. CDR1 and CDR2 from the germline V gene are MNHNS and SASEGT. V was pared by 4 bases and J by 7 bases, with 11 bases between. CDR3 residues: CASSGTSSQPQHF. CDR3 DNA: TGTGCCAGCAGTGGCACTAGCTCCCAGCCCCAGCATTTT.

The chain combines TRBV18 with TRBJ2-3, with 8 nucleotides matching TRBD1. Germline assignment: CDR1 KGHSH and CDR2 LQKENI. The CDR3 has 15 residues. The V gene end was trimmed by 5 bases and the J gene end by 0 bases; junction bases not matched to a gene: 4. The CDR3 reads CASSLRTGSTDTQYF. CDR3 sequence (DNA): TGTGCCAGCTCATTACGGACAGGGAGCACAGATACGCAGTATTTT.